This T cell receptor beta chain was identified in a study of beta chain features in type 1 diabetes. Without exception, sorted populations had purity beyond 95%. Germline lookup yields CDR1 MDHEN and CDR2 SYDVKM. The trim removed 1 base at V and 7 bases at J, leaving 5 bases unmatched. This CDR3 has 15 residues. The authors reverse transcribed all of the isolated RNA, so sequencing captured expressed TCRB transcripts. TCRdb's table, derived via immunoSEQ multiplex PCR, lists solely in-frame clones and lacks some. The sample holds 150,000 or so clones, around 10% seen once. The chain recombines TRBV28 with TRBJ1-2; 11 bases line up with TRBD1. The TCR was taken from a man younger than 30 in good health. The source material was central memory CD4+ T cells from blood. In DNA form, the CDR3 reads TGTGCCAGCAGTTTATTTCAGGGGACAGGGGGTGGCTACACCTTC. Its protein product is CASSLFQGTGGGYTF.